This TCR beta chain was retrieved from a study of shared clonotypes between healthy human individuals. General study points: Some naive CD4 clonotypes, 5% to 5.5%, turned up in common across a handful of donors.

Method: immunoSEQ multiplex PCR; TCRdb's copy keeps in-frame clones and lacks some. The sample includes around 620,000 clones, approximately 95% of them seen just once. Naive CD8 cells comprised CD45RO-negative, CCR7-positively selected cells, excluding terminally differentiated effector memory CD45RA+ cells. This clone was picked up one time. Antigen: not known. J gave up 7 bases and V 5 bases, and 8 bases lay outside the gene matches. The CDR3 is made up of 14 amino acids. Germline V lookup: CDR1 PRHDT, CDR2 FYEKMQ (reference sequence). This rearrangement joins TRBV13 to TRBJ2-7; 10 bases map to TRBD2. The source material was naive CD8+ T cells sorted from blood. This receptor was identified in a woman aged 25 to 45 in good health. DNA of the CDR3: TGTGCCAGCAGCCCACTAGCGGGGACGGATGAGCAGTACTTC. Amino acid sequence: CASSPLAGTDEQYF. The full variable domain, completed using reference TRBV13 and TRBJ2-7, is AAGVIQSPRHLIKEKRETATLKCYPIPRHDTVYWYQQGPGQDPQFLISFYEKMQSDKGSIPDRFSAQQFSDYHSELNMSSLELGDSALYFCASSPLAGTDEQYFGPGTRLTVT.